Sequencing of this T cell receptor (beta chain) was carried out in a study of T cell changes during pregnancy in multiple sclerosis. Here immunoSEQ multiplex PCR was the method, and the copy in TCRdb shows in-frame clones only, minus some. The table lists approximately 44,000 clones, about 88% of them singletons, with over 0.55% in the top ten. This receptor was identified in a female donor with multiple sclerosis, enrolled in a pregnancy study. The starting material was CD4+ T cells from peripheral blood mononuclear cells, obtained in the first trimester of pregnancy.

CDR3 nucleotides: TGTGCCAGCAGGCGTGGACAGGGGGCAAGAGGCTACACCTTC. Protein product: CASRRGQGARGYTF. The chain employs TRBV6-5 and TRBJ1-2; TRBD1 matches at 11 bases. Per germline, CDR1 MNHEY and CDR2 SVGAGI. There are 14 residues in the CDR3. Unmatched junction bases numbered 8, after V lost 6 bases and J lost 8 bases.